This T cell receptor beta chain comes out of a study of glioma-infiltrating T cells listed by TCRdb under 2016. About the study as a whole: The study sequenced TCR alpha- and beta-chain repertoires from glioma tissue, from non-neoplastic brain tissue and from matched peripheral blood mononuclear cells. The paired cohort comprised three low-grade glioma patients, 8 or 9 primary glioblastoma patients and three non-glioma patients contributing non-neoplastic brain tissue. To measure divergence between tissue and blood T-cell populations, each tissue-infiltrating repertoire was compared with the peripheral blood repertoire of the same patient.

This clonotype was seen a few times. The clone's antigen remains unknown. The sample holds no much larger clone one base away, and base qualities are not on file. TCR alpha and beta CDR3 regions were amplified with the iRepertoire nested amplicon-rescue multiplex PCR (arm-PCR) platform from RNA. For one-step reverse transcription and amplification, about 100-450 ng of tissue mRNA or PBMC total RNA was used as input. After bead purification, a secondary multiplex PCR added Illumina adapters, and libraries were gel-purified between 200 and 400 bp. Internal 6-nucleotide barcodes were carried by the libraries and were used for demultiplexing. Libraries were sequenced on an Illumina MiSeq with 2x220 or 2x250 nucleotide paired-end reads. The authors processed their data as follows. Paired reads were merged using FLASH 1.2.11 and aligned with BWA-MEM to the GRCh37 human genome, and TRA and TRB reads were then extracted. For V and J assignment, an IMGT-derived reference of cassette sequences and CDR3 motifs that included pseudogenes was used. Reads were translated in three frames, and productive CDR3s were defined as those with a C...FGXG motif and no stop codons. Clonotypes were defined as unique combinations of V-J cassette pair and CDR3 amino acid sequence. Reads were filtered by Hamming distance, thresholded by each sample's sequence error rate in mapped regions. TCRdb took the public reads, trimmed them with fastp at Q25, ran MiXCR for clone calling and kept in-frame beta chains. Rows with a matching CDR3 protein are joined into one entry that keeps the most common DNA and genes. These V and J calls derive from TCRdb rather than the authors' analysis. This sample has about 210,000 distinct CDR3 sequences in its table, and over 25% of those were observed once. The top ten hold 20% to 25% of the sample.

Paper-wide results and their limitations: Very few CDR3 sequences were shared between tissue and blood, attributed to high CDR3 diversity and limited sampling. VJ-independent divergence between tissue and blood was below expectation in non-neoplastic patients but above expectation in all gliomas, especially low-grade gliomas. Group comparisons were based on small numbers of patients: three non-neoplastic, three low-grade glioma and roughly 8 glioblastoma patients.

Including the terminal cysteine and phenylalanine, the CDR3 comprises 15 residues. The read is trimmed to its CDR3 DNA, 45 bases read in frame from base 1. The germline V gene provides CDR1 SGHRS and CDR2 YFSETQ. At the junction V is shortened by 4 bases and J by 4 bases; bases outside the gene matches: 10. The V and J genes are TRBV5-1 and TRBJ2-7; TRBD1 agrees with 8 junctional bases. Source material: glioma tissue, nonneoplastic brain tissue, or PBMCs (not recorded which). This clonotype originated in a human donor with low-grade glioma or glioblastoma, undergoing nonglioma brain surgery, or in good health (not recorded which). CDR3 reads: CASSTTTGVLYEQYF. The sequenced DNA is TGCGCCAGCAGCACCACGACAGGGGTTTTGTACGAGCAGTACTTC.